Below, 6 T cell receptor beta chains from the same sample are listed, as sequenced in a study of T cell repertoires in cytomegalovirus infection. These receptors have no identified antigens. MiXCR, run by TCRdb on the reads, gives a single entry per CDR3 protein. Of a few hundred thousand distinct CDR3 sequences in the sample, 40% are singletons; the top ten hold about half. Sequencing was performed on cultured PBMCs, taken from culture after CMV antigen stimulation. These receptors came from a human donor in good health (CMV status not recorded). Some clones in this sample may be carry-over from other donors' samples.

The chain is built from TRBV4-1 and TRBJ2-7, with D hard to call. Trimming cost V 0 bases and J 7 bases, with 13 bases left between them. In germline, CDR1 is MGHRA, CDR2 YSYEKL. CDR3 size: 14 residues. CDR3 sequence: CASSQDPTPTEQYF. CDR3 coding DNA: TGCGCCAGCAGCCAAGATCCGACGCCTACGGAGCAGTACTTC.

The chain joins TRBV7-2 to TRBJ1-1; no reliable D call. The CDR3 loop spans 16 amino acids. CDR1 and CDR2 (germline): SGHTA, FQGNSA. Trimming removed 6 bases from V and 0 bases from J, with 17 bases in between. Here the CDR3 reads CASRTGPYKMNTEAFF. The CDR3 nucleotides read TGTGCCAGCAGGACCGGTCCGTATAAAATGAACACTGAAGCTTTCTTT.

The genes are TRBV7-2 and TRBJ2-1, with a possible D match to TRBD1 (8 bases). There are 18 residues in the CDR3. V was clipped by 5 bases and J by 6 bases, with 26 bases between them. CDR1 is SGHTA and CDR2 is FQGNSA in the germline V gene. The CDR3 DNA sequence: TGTGCCAGCAGCCCAGGGTGGACAGGGAGGGCCTCTTCCAATGAGCAGTTCTTC. This codes for CASSPGWTGRASSNEQFF.

The CDR3 loop is CASKPGGFQETQYF. In DNA form, the CDR3 reads TGTGCCAGCAAGCCAGGGGGGTTCCAAGAGACCCAGTACTTC. The chain joins TRBV12-3 or TRBV12-4 to TRBJ2-5, with a possible D match to TRBD1 (7 bases). V dropped 7 bases and J dropped 1 base, with 13 bases sitting between them. This CDR3 has 14 amino acids.

V is TRBV2 and J is TRBJ2-7; D possibly corresponds to TRBD1 (6 bases). This CDR3 contains 13 residues. In germline, CDR1 is SNHLY, CDR2 FYNNEI. Trimming pared 6 bases from V and 4 bases from J, leaving 13 bases between. The CDR3 protein is CASRPAGTYEQYF. The CDR3, as DNA: TGTGCCAGCAGGCCCGCCGGGACATACGAGCAGTACTTC.

V usage is TRBV11-2 and J usage is TRBJ2-3; TRBD2 aligns across 11 bases. The ends lost 4 bases at V and 4 bases at J; junction bases unmatched: 4. Germline-derived CDR1 and CDR2 are SGHAT and FQNNGV. This CDR3 is built from 15 residues. CDR3 loop: CASSSSGRRADTQYF. The CDR3, as DNA: TGTGCCAGCAGCTCTAGCGGGAGGAGGGCAGATACGCAGTATTTT.